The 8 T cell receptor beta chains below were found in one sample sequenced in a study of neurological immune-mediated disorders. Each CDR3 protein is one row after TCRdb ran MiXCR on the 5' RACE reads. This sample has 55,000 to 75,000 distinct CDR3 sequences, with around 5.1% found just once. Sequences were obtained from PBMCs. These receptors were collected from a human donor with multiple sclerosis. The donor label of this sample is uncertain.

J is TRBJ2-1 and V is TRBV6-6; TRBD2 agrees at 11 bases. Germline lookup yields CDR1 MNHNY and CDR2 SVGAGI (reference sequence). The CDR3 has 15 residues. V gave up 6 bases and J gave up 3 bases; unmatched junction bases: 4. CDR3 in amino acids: CASSQGLAGYNEQFF. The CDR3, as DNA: TGTGCCAGCAGCCAAGGACTAGCGGGCTACAATGAGCAGTTCTTC.

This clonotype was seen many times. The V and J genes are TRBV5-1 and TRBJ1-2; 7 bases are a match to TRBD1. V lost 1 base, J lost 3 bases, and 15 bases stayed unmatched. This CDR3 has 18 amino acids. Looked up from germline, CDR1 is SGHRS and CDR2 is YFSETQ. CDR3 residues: CASSLMSLTDRPYYGYTF. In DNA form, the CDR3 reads TGCGCCAGCAGCTTGATGAGTCTGACGGACAGGCCGTACTATGGCTACACCTTC.

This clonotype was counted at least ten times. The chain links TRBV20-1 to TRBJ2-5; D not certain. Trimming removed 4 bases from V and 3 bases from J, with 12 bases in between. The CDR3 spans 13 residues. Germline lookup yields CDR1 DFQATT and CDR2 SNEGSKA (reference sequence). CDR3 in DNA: TGCAGTGCTAAACTTGGAGCAAAAGAGACCCAGTACTTC. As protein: CSAKLGAKETQYF.

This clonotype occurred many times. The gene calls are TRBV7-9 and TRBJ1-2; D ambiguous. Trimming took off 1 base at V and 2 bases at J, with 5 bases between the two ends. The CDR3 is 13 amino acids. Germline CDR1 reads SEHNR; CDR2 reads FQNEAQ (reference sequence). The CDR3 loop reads CASSLGLNYGYTF. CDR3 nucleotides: TGTGCCAGCAGCTTAGGTCTCAACTATGGCTACACCTTC. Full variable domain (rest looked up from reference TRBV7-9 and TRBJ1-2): DTGVSQNPRHKITKRGQNVTFRCDPISEHNRLYWYRQTLGQGPEFLTYFQNEAQLEKSRLLSDRFSAERPKGSFSTLEIQRTEQGDSAMYLCASSLGLNYGYTFGSGTRLTVV.

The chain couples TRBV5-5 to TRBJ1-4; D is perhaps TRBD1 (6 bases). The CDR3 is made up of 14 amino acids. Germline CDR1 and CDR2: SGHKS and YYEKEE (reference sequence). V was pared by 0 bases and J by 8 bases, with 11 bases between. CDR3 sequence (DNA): TGTGCCAGCAGCTTGGTGGGGGACATCGAAAAACTGTTTTTT. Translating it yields CASSLVGDIEKLFF.

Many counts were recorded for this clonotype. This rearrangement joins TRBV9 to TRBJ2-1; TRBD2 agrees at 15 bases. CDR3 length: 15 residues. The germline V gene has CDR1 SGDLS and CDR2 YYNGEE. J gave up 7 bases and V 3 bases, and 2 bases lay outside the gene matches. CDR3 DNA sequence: TGTGCCAGCAGCGCAGGGACTAGCGGGGGGAATGAGCAGTTCTTC. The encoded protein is CASSAGTSGGNEQFF.

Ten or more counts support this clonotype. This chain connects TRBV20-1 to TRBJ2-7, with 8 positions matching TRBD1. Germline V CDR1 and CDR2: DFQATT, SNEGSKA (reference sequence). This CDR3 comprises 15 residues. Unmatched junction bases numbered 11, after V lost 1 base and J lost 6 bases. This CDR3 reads CSARVGQGFIGEQYF. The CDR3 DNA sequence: TGCAGTGCTAGAGTAGGACAGGGATTTATTGGCGAGCAGTACTTC.

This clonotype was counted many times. DNA for the CDR3: TGTGCCACCACGATCAGCGGGGGGCCCACAGATACGCAGTATTTT. Amino acid sequence: CATTISGGPTDTQYF. The chain is built from TRBV5-6 and TRBJ2-3; 9 bases match TRBD2. Germline V gives CDR1 SGHDT, CDR2 YYEEEE. Trimming cost V 9 bases and J 2 bases; bases outside gene matches: 10. This CDR3 has 15 amino acids. The entire variable domain, with the rest obtained from reference TRBV5-6 and TRBJ2-3, is as follows: DAGVTQSPTHLIKTRGQQVTLRCSPKSGHDTVSWYQQALGQGPQFIFQYYEEEERQRGNFPDRFSGHQFPNYSSELNVNALLLGDSALYLCATTISGGPTDTQYFGPGTRLTVL.